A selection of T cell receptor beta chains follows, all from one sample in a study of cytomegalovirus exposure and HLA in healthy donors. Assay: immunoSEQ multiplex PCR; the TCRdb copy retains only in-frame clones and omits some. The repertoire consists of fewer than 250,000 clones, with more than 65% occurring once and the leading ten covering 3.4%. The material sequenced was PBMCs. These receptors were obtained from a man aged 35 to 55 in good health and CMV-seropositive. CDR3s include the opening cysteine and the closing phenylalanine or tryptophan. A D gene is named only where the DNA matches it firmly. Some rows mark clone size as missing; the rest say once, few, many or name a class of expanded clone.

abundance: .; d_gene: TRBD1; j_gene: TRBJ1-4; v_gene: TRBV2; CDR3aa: CASSFDRAPQKLFF; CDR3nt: TGTGCCAGCAGTTTTGACAGGGCCCCACAGAAACTGTTTTTT
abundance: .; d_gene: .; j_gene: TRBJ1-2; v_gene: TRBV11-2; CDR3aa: CASSLDGGSYGYTF; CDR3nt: TGTGCCAGCAGCTTAGACGGGGGAAGCTATGGCTACACCTTC
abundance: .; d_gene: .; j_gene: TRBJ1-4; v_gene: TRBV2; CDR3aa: CASTLTGGTTNEKLFF; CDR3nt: TGTGCCAGCACTCTAACTGGGGGGACAACTAATGAAAAACTGTTTTTT
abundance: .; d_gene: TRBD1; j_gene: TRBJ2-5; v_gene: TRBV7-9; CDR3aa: CASSTGAGPNWKTQYF; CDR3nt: TGTGCCAGCAGCACAGGGGCAGGGCCAAACTGGAAGACCCAGTACTTC
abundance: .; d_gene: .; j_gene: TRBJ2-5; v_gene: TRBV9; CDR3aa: CASSVEPIPRGETQYF; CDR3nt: TGTGCCAGCAGCGTAGAACCCATCCCTCGAGGGGAGACCCAGTACTTC
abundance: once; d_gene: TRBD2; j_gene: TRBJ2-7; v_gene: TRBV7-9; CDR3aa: CASSLGTSGRDYEQYF; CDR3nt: TGTGCCAGCAGCTTAGGGACTAGCGGGAGGGATTACGAGCAGTACTTC
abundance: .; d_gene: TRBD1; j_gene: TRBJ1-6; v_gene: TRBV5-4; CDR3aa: CASSLGQGPGNSPLHF; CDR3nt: TGTGCCAGCAGCCTCGGACAGGGGCCGGGTAATTCACCCCTCCACTTT
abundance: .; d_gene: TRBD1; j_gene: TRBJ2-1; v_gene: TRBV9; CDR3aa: CASSVAGTGYNEQFF; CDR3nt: TGTGCCAGCAGCGTAGCCGGGACAGGGTACAATGAGCAGTTCTTC
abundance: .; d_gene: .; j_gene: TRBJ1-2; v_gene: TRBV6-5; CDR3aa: CASSSLDSVGYTF; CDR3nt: TGTGCCAGCAGTTCCCTGGACTCGGTTGGCTACACCTTC
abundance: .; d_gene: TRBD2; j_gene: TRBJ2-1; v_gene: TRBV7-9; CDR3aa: CASILAGHYNEQFF; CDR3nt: TGTGCCAGCATACTAGCGGGACACTACAATGAGCAGTTCTTC
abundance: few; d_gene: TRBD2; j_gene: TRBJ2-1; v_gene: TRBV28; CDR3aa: CASSFPLSIAGESDEQFF; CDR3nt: TGTGCCAGCAGTTTCCCCCTTAGCATAGCGGGAGAATCGGATGAGCAGTTCTTC
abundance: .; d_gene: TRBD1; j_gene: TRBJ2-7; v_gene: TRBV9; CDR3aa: CASSVGQGAREQYF; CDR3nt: TGTGCCAGCAGCGTAGGGCAGGGGGCAAGAGAGCAGTACTTC
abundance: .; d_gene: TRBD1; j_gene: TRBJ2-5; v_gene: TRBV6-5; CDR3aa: CASSYRDRGHKETQYF; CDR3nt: TGTGCCAGCAGTTACAGGGACAGGGGGCATAAAGAGACCCAGTACTTC
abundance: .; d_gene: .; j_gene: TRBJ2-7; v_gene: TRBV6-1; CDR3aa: CASGSSHYEQYF; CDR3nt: TGTGCCAGCGGGAGTTCCCACTACGAGCAGTACTTC
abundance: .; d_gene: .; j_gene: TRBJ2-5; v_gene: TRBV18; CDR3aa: CASSPPAGGETQYF; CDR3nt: TGTGCCAGCTCACCACCGGCTGGAGGAGAGACCCAGTACTTC
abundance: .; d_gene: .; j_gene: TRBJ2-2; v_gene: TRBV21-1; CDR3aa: CASPQGDTGELFF; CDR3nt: TGTGCCAGCCCTCAAGGGGACACCGGGGAGCTGTTTTTT
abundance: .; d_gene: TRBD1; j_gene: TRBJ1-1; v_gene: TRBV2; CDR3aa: CASSGQGVRTEAFF; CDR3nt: TGTGCCAGCAGTGGACAGGGGGTTAGGACTGAAGCTTTCTTT
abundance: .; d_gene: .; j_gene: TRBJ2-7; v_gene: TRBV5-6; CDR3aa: CASSLASGEQYF; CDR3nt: TGTGCCAGCAGCTTGGCCAGCGGCGAGCAGTACTTC
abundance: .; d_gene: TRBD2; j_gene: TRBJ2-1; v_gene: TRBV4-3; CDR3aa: CASSQDRGTSNNEQFF; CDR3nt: TGCGCCAGCAGCCAAGATCGAGGGACTAGTAACAATGAGCAGTTCTTC
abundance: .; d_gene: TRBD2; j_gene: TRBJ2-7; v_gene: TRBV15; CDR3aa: CATSLNRGTSGRIYEQYF; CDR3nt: TGTGCCACCAGCCTCAACCGGGGGACTAGCGGGAGGATCTACGAGCAGTACTTC
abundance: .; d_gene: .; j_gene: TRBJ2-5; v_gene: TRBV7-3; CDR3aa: CASSFQGNQETQYF; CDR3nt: TGTGCCAGCAGCTTCCAGGGAAACCAAGAGACCCAGTACTTC
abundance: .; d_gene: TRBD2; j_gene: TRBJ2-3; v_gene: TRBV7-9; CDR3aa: CASSPSPAGGGRDTQYF; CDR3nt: TGTGCCAGCAGCCCCTCCCCAGCGGGGGGAGGTCGAGATACGCAGTATTTT
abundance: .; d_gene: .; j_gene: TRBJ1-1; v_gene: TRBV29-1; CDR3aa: CSVALALGAPNTEAFF; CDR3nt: TGCAGCGTTGCTCTTGCCCTTGGGGCCCCAAACACTGAAGCTTTCTTT